These 22 T cell receptor beta chains came from one sample sequenced in a study of T cells after yellow fever vaccination. TCRdb reprocessed the 5' RACE reads via MiXCR and lists one record per CDR3 protein. The table has about 260,000 distinct CDR3 sequences, around 5.2% seen once; the top ten hold less than 3.5%. Sequencing used CD4+ T cells sorted from PBMCs, obtained on the day of the yellow fever booster vaccination. Receptor source: a young man who received the YFV17D yellow fever vaccine.

This clonotype was recorded many times. The chain combines TRBV7-2 with TRBJ2-7; either TRBD1 or TRBD2 may fit D (5 bases each). CDR3 length equals 15 residues. V gave up 3 bases and J gave up 4 bases, with 16 bases separating them. Germline V lookup: CDR1 SGHTA, CDR2 FQGNSA. In DNA form, the CDR3 reads TGTGCCAGCAGCTTTTCCGGGACGAACCCTTACGAGCAGTACTTC. This encodes CASSFSGTNPYEQYF.

This clonotype was seen only a few times. The chain employs TRBV6-5 and TRBJ2-7; TRBD2 agrees at 8 bases. There are 14 residues in the CDR3. Germline lookup yields CDR1 MNHEY and CDR2 SVGAGI. J was trimmed by 4 bases and V by 6 bases; bases with no gene match: 8. The CDR3 region has the DNA TGTGCCAGCAGCTACGGGCTAGCGGGTTACGAGCAGTACTTC. Translation: CASSYGLAGYEQYF.

In its sample, this clonotype was seen many times. The DNA for the CDR3 is TGTGCCAGCAGCTTAGGGTACGGAAACACCATATATTTT. Translating gives CASSLGYGNTIYF. The V gene is TRBV7-2, the J gene TRBJ1-3; D uncertain. CDR1 and CDR2 (germline): SGHTA, FQGNSA. V dropped 1 base and J dropped 4 bases, with 5 bases sitting between them. The CDR3 contains 13 residues.

This clonotype was observed a handful of times. The chain carries TRBV6-5 and TRBJ1-1; no clear D. Germline-derived CDR1 and CDR2 are MNHEY and SVGAGI. The CDR3 has 16 amino acids. V lost 0 bases to trimming and J lost 1 base, with 12 bases between them. This CDR3 is CASSYSVSSGNTEAFF. As DNA, the CDR3 is TGTGCCAGCAGTTACTCAGTTTCATCGGGGAACACTGAAGCTTTCTTT.

This clonotype was seen only a few times. The chain has TRBV5-1 and TRBJ1-4; D gene ambiguous. The CDR3 loop spans 14 amino acids. Trimming left V 3 bases short and J 5 bases short, with 11 bases between. Germline assignment: CDR1 SGHRS and CDR2 YFSETQ. The CDR3 sequence is CASSSGGRNEKLFF. The CDR3 nucleotides read TGCGCCAGCAGCTCGGGAGGGCGGAATGAAAAACTGTTTTTT.

Ten or more counts support this clonotype. The chain carries TRBV7-8 and TRBJ2-6; no clear D. Between the trimmed V and J ends, which lost 2 bases and 0 bases, there was a span of 11 bases. CDR1 SGHVS and CDR2 FQNEAQ come from the germline V gene. The CDR3 is 17 amino acids. CDR3 protein: CASSLPRRYSGANVLTF. The CDR3 DNA sequence: TGTGCCAGCAGCTTACCCCGACGGTACTCTGGGGCCAACGTCCTGACTTTC.

V gene TRBV9 combines with J gene TRBJ2-7; the D is unclear. Germline values: CDR1 SGDLS, CDR2 YYNGEE. V lost 0 bases and J 5 bases, leaving 12 bases between the germline ends. The CDR3 has 14 residues. The CDR3 nucleotides read TGTGCCAGCAGCGTAGGGCCGAGCGCCCACGAGCAGTACGTC. Its protein product is CASSVGPSAHEQYV.

Points on this clonotype: A clone one base away is much larger, so this may be a read error. CDR3 loop: CASSWDRLQPQQF. The DNA of the CDR3 is TGTGCCAGCAGCTGGGACAGACTCCAGCCCCAGCAATTT. The rearrangement links TRBV12-3 or TRBV12-4 to TRBJ1-5, with 7 bases matching TRBD1. The CDR3 has 13 amino acids.

This clonotype was counted a few times. This chain links TRBV9 with TRBJ2-6; the D gene is possibly TRBD1 (5 bases). Trimming took off 4 bases at V and 0 bases at J, with 8 bases between the two ends. CDR3 size: 15 residues. Germline CDR1 and CDR2: SGDLS and YYNGEE. The CDR3 region has the DNA TGTGCCAGCAGCCAGGGTACCTCTGGGGCCAACGTCCTGACTTTC. Its protein is CASSQGTSGANVLTF.

This clonotype was seen at least ten times. The chain links TRBV11-2 to TRBJ2-2, with a weak D call TRBD1 (5 bases). Trimming removed 5 bases from V and 5 bases from J, with 6 bases in between. The germline CDR1 and CDR2 sequences are SGHAT and FQNNGV. There are 12 residues in the CDR3. CDR3 sequence reads: CASSKGTGELFF. The CDR3 region has the DNA TGTGCCAGCAGCAAGGGGACCGGGGAGCTGTTTTTT.

In its sample, this clonotype was seen many times. The rearrangement joins TRBV12-3 or TRBV12-4 to TRBJ2-5; D uncertain. V shed 3 bases and J shed 2 bases, with 10 bases lying between them. The CDR3 is made up of 14 amino acids. The DNA of the CDR3 is TGTGCCAGCAGTTTCAACCGTGGGCAAGAGACCCAGTACTTC. Encoded protein: CASSFNRGQETQYF.

This clonotype was counted only a few times. The J gene is TRBJ2-7, the V gene TRBV12-3 or TRBV12-4; TRBD1 matches at 9 bases. The CDR3 sequence is 16 residues long. The trim removed 4 bases at V and 3 bases at J, leaving 10 bases unmatched. The chain's CDR3 is CASSSPRQGGVYEQYF. In DNA, the CDR3 is TGTGCCAGCAGTTCACCCCGACAGGGGGGAGTCTACGAGCAGTACTTC.

The chain combines TRBV2 with TRBJ2-2; D gene ambiguous. CDR1 is SNHLY, CDR2 FYNNEI, per germline. The CDR3 runs to 14 residues. The ends were cut back, 4 bases at V and 2 bases at J, with 8 bases in the middle. CDR3 bases: TGTGCCAGCAGTGGTATAGGTAACACCGGGGAGCTGTTTTTT. Translated, it gives CASSGIGNTGELFF.

This clonotype showed up just a few times. The chain carries TRBV6-1 and TRBJ1-5, with a possible D match to TRBD1 (6 bases). Trimming pared 6 bases from V and 9 bases from J, leaving 15 bases between. This CDR3 is built from 13 residues. CDR1 is MNHNS, CDR2 SASEGT, per germline. The CDR3 nucleotides read TGTGCCAGCAGGTCCCCCGCACAGGGGCCCCAGCATTTT. It encodes CASRSPAQGPQHF.

The V gene is TRBV20-1, the J gene TRBJ2-3, with D perhaps assigned TRBD1 or TRBD2 (5 bases each). Germline V gives CDR1 DFQATT, CDR2 SNEGSKA (reference sequence). The ends were cut back, 6 bases at V and 12 bases at J, with 25 bases in the middle. This CDR3 region has 14 residues. The CDR3 coding sequence is TGCAGTGCCCAGGGACCTTATCTACAGATACGACAGTATTTT. It specifies CSAQGPYLQIRQYF.

This clonotype was recorded many times. This chain uses TRBV29-1 with TRBJ2-7; the D is unclear. This CDR3 comprises 21 residues. V was clipped by 1 base and J by 3 bases, with 34 bases between them. Germline V gene data show CDR1 as SQVTM and CDR2 as ANQGSEA. For the CDR3, the DNA is TGCAGCGTTGAAGTCCCGGCCAGAACACGCAAGGTGGGTCGGGCCAACTACGAGCAGTACTTC. As protein: CSVEVPARTRKVGRANYEQYF.

Notes on this clonotype: Germline and junction disagree at one end, which may indicate a read error. The chain combines TRBV7-2 with TRBJ2-6; no clear D. Germline V gene data show CDR1 as SGHTA and CDR2 as FQGNSA. CDR3 size: 14 residues. The chain's CDR3 is CARSLGHGANVLTF. CDR3 coding DNA: TGTGCCAGGAGCTTAGGGCATGGGGCCAACGTCCTGACTTTC.

This clonotype has just a few counts. The chain's CDR3 is CASTNRGESGSGANVLTF. The CDR3 DNA reads as TGTGCCAGCACCAATAGGGGCGAAAGTGGGTCTGGGGCCAACGTCCTGACTTTC. The V and J genes are TRBV6-2 or TRBV6-3 and TRBJ2-6; TRBD1 is a possible D gene (5 bases). Germline CDR1 and CDR2: MNHEY and SVGEGT. The CDR3 loop spans 18 amino acids. V lost 7 bases and J lost 1, with 20 bases in between.

The V and J genes are TRBV20-1 and TRBJ1-2; 8 nucleotides align to TRBD1. J gave up 7 bases and V 2 bases, and 9 bases lay outside the gene matches. CDR1 DFQATT and CDR2 SNEGSKA come from the germline V gene (reference sequence). The CDR3 covers 14 residues. The CDR3 sequence is CSARTAGTGSGYTF. DNA for the CDR3: TGCAGTGCTAGAACCGCCGGGACAGGTAGTGGCTACACCTTC.

This clonotype has only a few counts. V gene TRBV12-3 or TRBV12-4 combines with J gene TRBJ2-1; 8 bases are shared with TRBD2. V shed 2 bases and J 8 bases; nucleotides not matched to a gene: 2. This CDR3 spans 13 amino acids. The CDR3 coding sequence is TGTGCCAGCAGTTTACGGGGGGGCTATGAGCAGTTCTTC. Encoded protein: CASSLRGGYEQFF.

J is TRBJ1-5 and V is TRBV7-2, with 10 bases fitting TRBD1. CDR1 is SGHTA and CDR2 is FQGNSA in the germline V gene. The CDR3 length is 15 residues. J gave up 5 bases and V 5 bases, and 6 bases lay outside the gene matches. Here the CDR3 reads CASSRAGTGDQPQHF. The DNA for the CDR3 is TGTGCCAGCAGCCGAGCCGGGACAGGGGATCAGCCCCAGCATTTT.

This clonotype was counted a few times. The chain is built from TRBV28 and TRBJ1-2, with D maybe TRBD1 (5 bases). CDR3 length equals 12 residues. Germline loops: CDR1 MDHEN, CDR2 SYDVKM. V was cut by 3 bases and J by 7 bases, with 9 bases left in between. The CDR3 loop is CASSLKGAGYTF. For the CDR3, the DNA is TGTGCCAGCAGTTTGAAAGGGGCTGGCTACACCTTC.